These 29 T cell receptor beta chains came from one sample sequenced in a study of shared clonotypes between healthy human individuals. Assay: immunoSEQ multiplex PCR; the TCRdb copy retains only in-frame clones and omits some. Of roughly 450,000 clones listed, less than 85% were seen once; the top ten hold over 10%. The sample was PBMCs. Every receptor here comes from a woman in her 40s in good health. Some clones in this sample may be carry-over from other donors' samples.

This chain joins TRBV11-2 and TRBJ2-3; 7 bases fit TRBD2. V shed 3 bases and J 2 bases; nucleotides not matched to a gene: 8. CDR3 length equals 16 residues. CDR1 is SGHAT, CDR2 FQNNGV, per germline. CDR3 region: CASSFTWGRDTDTQYF. The CDR3 coding sequence is TGTGCCAGCAGCTTTACTTGGGGGAGGGACACAGATACGCAGTATTTT.

The V and J genes are TRBV6-1 and TRBJ1-2; D is uncertain. Looked up from germline, CDR1 is MNHNS and CDR2 is SASEGT. The CDR3 loop spans 13 amino acids. With 5 bases removed from V and 9 bases from J, the gap between germline ends came to 16 bases. This CDR3 reads CASSLPTKGSYTF. CDR3 nucleotides: TGTGCCAGCAGTCTCCCAACTAAAGGGAGCTACACCTTC.

This clone was counted at least ten times. The chain links TRBV21-1 to TRBJ1-2. TRBV21-1 has pseudogene status. This CDR3 spans 14 amino acids. The CDR3 DNA sequence: TGTGCCAGCAGCAAAGCGAGGGTCAACTATGGCTACACCTTC. As protein: CASSKARVNYGYTF.

This clone showed up just once. The chain couples TRBV19 to TRBJ1-1, with TRBD1 as a possible D gene (6 bases). Trimming left V 3 bases short and J 3 bases short, with 17 bases between. There are 16 residues in the CDR3. Germline V CDR1 and CDR2: LNHDA, SQIVND (reference sequence). CDR3 amino acids: CASSILGGELDTEAFF. Written as DNA, the CDR3 is TGTGCCAGTAGTATCTTAGGGGGTGAATTGGACACTGAAGCTTTCTTT.

The chain carries TRBV7-3 and TRBJ2-7; TRBD1 matches 10 bases. This CDR3 is 14 amino acids long. Germline V CDR1 and CDR2: SGHTA, FQGTGA. V lost 5 bases and J lost 7; bases outside the gene matches: 8. CDR3 sequence reads: CASSPFGDRGEQYF. The DNA of the CDR3 is TGTGCCAGCAGCCCCTTCGGGGACAGGGGAGAGCAGTACTTC.

This clone was picked up a small number of times. The rearrangement uses TRBV4-2 and TRBJ1-4, with 9 bases matching TRBD1. J gave up 8 bases and V 3 bases, and 13 bases lay outside the gene matches. CDR3 length: 17 residues. Germline CDR1 LGHNA, CDR2 YNFKEQ. The CDR3 nucleotides read TGTGCCAGCAGCCAGGGGACAGGGAGGGCCCTTAGGGAAAAACTGTTTTTT. It specifies CASSQGTGRALREKLFF.

The chain links TRBV9 to TRBJ2-6; D possibly corresponds to TRBD1 (6 bases). This CDR3 spans 18 amino acids. The V gene lost 3 bases and the J gene lost 0 bases, with 16 bases spanning the gap. Per the germline V gene, CDR1 is SGDLS and CDR2 is YYNGEE. The CDR3 spells CASSDTTGESSGANVLTF. The CDR3 DNA is TGTGCCAGCAGCGACACGACAGGCGAAAGCTCTGGGGCCAACGTCCTGACTTTC.

This chain connects TRBV5-6 to TRBJ2-3, with TRBD2 matching 10 bases. This CDR3 spans 16 amino acids. V shed 1 base and J 2 bases; nucleotides not matched to a gene: 4. Germline V gives CDR1 SGHDT, CDR2 YYEEEE. CDR3 region: CASSLSGTSATDTQYF. The CDR3 DNA is TGTGCCAGCAGCTTGTCGGGGACTAGCGCCACAGATACGCAGTATTTT.

This rearrangement joins TRBV7-9 to TRBJ1-5; D is uncertain. Germline V gene sequence: CDR1 SEHNR, CDR2 FQNEAQ (reference sequence). Trimming pared 5 bases from V and 0 bases from J, leaving 5 bases between. The CDR3 length is 13 residues. The CDR3 loop reads CASSADSNQPQHF. Here the CDR3 DNA reads TGTGCCAGCAGCGCGGATAGCAATCAGCCCCAGCATTTT.

The CDR3 here is CASRVSSNTGELFF. For the CDR3, the DNA is TGTGCCAGTAGAGTAAGTTCGAACACCGGGGAGCTGTTTTTT. V gene TRBV19 combines with J gene TRBJ2-2; no firm D call. CDR1 LNHDA and CDR2 SQIVND come from the germline V gene (reference sequence). Trimming took off 6 bases at V and 0 bases at J, with 8 bases between the two ends. The CDR3 covers 14 residues.

The chain combines TRBV7-8 with TRBJ1-2, with unresolved D. V shed 2 bases and J shed 5 bases, with 15 bases lying between them. Germline V gene lookup returns CDR1 SGHVS and CDR2 FQNEAQ. CDR3 length: 15 residues. CDR3 sequence: CASSLFAQRVYGYTF. The CDR3 bases are TGTGCCAGCAGCTTATTCGCTCAGAGAGTTTATGGCTACACCTTC. The whole variable domain, remainder taken from reference TRBV7-8 and TRBJ1-2, is GAGVSQSPRYKVAKRGQDVALRCDPISGHVSLFWYQQALGQGPEFLTYFQNEAQLDKSGLPSDRFFAERPEGSVSTLKIQRTQQEDSAVYLCASSLFAQRVYGYTFGSGTRLTVV.

The chain recombines TRBV19 with TRBJ2-7; D might be TRBD2 (5 bases). CDR1 LNHDA and CDR2 SQIVND come from the germline V gene (reference sequence). The length of the CDR3 is 14 residues. V shed 7 bases and J shed 4 bases, with 17 bases lying between them. Here the CDR3 reads CASKGSNGVYEQYF. The CDR3 DNA sequence: TGTGCCAGTAAAGGATCGAACGGGGTGTACGAGCAGTACTTC.

This chain uses TRBV2 with TRBJ2-3; TRBD1 might be the D (6 bases). Germline values: CDR1 SNHLY, CDR2 FYNNEI. Trimming pared 5 bases from V and 5 bases from J, leaving 8 bases between. This CDR3 contains 12 residues. Here the CDR3 reads CASSKTGDTQYF. CDR3 coding DNA: TGTGCCAGCAGTAAGACAGGAGATACGCAGTATTTT.

The chain has TRBV11-1 and TRBJ2-1, with 7 positions matching TRBD2. This CDR3 has 14 amino acids. With 5 bases clipped from V and 6 bases from J, the junction kept 7 bases outside the gene matches. From germline, CDR1 is SGHAT and CDR2 FQDESV (reference sequence). The CDR3: CASSGRWGGNEQFF. CDR3 DNA sequence: TGTGCCAGCAGCGGTCGTTGGGGGGGCAATGAGCAGTTCTTC.

The chain combines TRBV7-6 with TRBJ1-2; D possibly corresponds to TRBD1 (6 bases). CDR3 size: 13 residues. V lost 5 bases and J lost 10, with 17 bases in between. Germline values: CDR1 SGHVS, CDR2 FNYEAQ. CDR3 region: CASSAGQPWVYTF. CDR3 bases: TGTGCCAGCAGCGCTGGACAGCCGTGGGTCTACACCTTC.

This chain joins TRBV5-4 and TRBJ1-1, with D tentatively TRBD1 (6 bases). Germline values: CDR1 SGHNT, CDR2 YYREEE (reference sequence). The CDR3 loop spans 15 amino acids. Trimming stripped 6 bases from V and 0 bases from J, with 15 bases between. This CDR3 reads CASTQDSGMNTEAFF. The CDR3 DNA reads TGTGCCAGCACCCAGGACAGTGGGATGAACACTGAAGCTTTCTTT.

The rearrangement joins TRBV5-4 to TRBJ2-3; D is perhaps TRBD1 (6 bases). V was trimmed by 4 bases and J by 2 bases, leaving 11 bases between them. There are 14 residues in the CDR3. The germline CDR1 and CDR2 sequences are SGHNT and YYREEE (reference sequence). The CDR3 reads CASSAWTVTDTQYF. The CDR3 nucleotides are TGTGCCAGCAGCGCGTGGACAGTCACAGATACGCAGTATTTT.

A word on this clone: Other DNA sequences in the sample encode the same CDR3. This sequence joins TRBV27 and TRBJ1-2; D is possibly TRBD1 (5 bases). Germline lookup yields CDR1 MNHEY and CDR2 SMNVEV (reference sequence). The CDR3 is 13 residues long. V lost 5 bases to trimming and J lost 1 base, with 8 bases between them. CDR3 sequence: CASSLQDNYGYTF. CDR3 coding DNA: TGTGCCAGCAGTCTACAGGATAACTATGGCTACACCTTC.

V usage is TRBV28 and J usage is TRBJ1-4; the D gene is possibly TRBD1 (5 bases). The V end lost 7 bases, the J end lost 5 bases, and 17 bases lay between the germline ends. The V gene's germline CDR1 is MDHEN and CDR2 SYDVKM. This CDR3 comprises 15 residues. CDR3 amino acids: CASTGAGLPNEKLFF. The CDR3 coding sequence is TGTGCCAGCACGGGCGCAGGGCTTCCGAATGAAAAACTGTTTTTT. Full variable domain (remainder filled in from reference TRBV28 and TRBJ1-4): DVKVTQSSRYLVKRTGEKVFLECVQDMDHENMFWYRQDPGLGLRLIYFSYDVKMKEKGDIPEGYSVSREKKERFSLILESASTNQTSMYLCASTGAGLPNEKLFFGSGTQLSVL.

The rearrangement joins TRBV28 to TRBJ2-1; TRBD2 is a possible D gene (5 bases). The CDR3 consists of 17 residues. Germline V gene lookup returns CDR1 MDHEN and CDR2 SYDVKM. The germline V and J ends were trimmed by 6 bases and 4 bases, with 22 bases remaining between them. The CDR3 nucleotides are TGTGCCAGCAGCCCTCGAACTAGACTCGGTGGGTACAATGAGCAGTTCTTC. This encodes CASSPRTRLGGYNEQFF.

The gene calls are TRBV15 and TRBJ2-2; D unclear. Germline V gene lookup returns CDR1 LNHNV and CDR2 YYDKDF (reference sequence). The CDR3 totals 15 residues. V lost 1 base, J lost 1 base, and 7 bases lay in between. CDR3 nucleotide sequence: TGTGCCACCAGCAGAGGGAGAGGGAACACCGGGGAGCTGTTTTTT. Translating it yields CATSRGRGNTGELFF.

The V call is TRBV25-1, the J call TRBJ1-2; the match to TRBD1 covers 8 bases. Germline V lookup: CDR1 MGHDK, CDR2 SYGVNS. The junction had 3 bases not matched to a gene; V was cut back by 4 bases and J by 8 bases. CDR3 length: 12 residues. The DNA for the CDR3 is TGTGCCAGCAGTGGGACAGGGTACGGCTACACCTTC. This sequence encodes CASSGTGYGYTF.

With regard to this clone: At the DNA level, this CDR3 is encoded by other sequences in the same sample as well. The chain recombines TRBV18 with TRBJ2-7; D uncertain. Germline V CDR1 and CDR2: KGHSH, LQKENI. V gave up 6 bases and J gave up 2 bases, with 5 bases separating them. The length of the CDR3 is 11 residues. The CDR3 DNA is TGTGCCAGCTCGCCCCCCTACGAGCAGTACTTC. This encodes CASSPPYEQYF.

This chain joins TRBV5-5 and TRBJ2-7; 11 bases fit TRBD1. V was pared by 3 bases and J by 6 bases, with 11 bases of the junction left unmatched. This CDR3 is 16 amino acids long. Per the germline V gene, CDR1 is SGHKS and CDR2 is YYEKEE (reference sequence). CDR3 bases: TGTGCCAGCAGCTCCTATAGGGGGACAGGGGGACGCGAGCAGTACTTC. Protein: CASSSYRGTGGREQYF.

The chain uses TRBV15 and TRBJ1-5, with TRBD1 identical over 8 bases. CDR1 is LNHNV, CDR2 YYDKDF, per germline (reference sequence). V lost 0 bases, J lost 0 bases, and 10 bases stayed unmatched. This CDR3 is built from 19 residues. The CDR3 sequence is CATSRDLTGELSSNQPQHF. The CDR3 nucleotides are TGTGCCACCAGCAGAGATCTGACAGGGGAGCTTAGTAGCAATCAGCCCCAGCATTTT.

The gene calls are TRBV28 and TRBJ2-7; the match to TRBD2 covers 16 bases. The CDR3 extends over 15 amino acids. Germline values: CDR1 MDHEN, CDR2 SYDVKM. J gave up 9 bases and V 4 bases, and 6 bases lay outside the gene matches. In DNA, the CDR3 is TGTGCCAGCAGTTCGGGACTAGCGGGAGGGCCGCGGCAGTACTTC. Protein sequence: CASSSGLAGGPRQYF.

This clone was counted a few times. This chain connects TRBV18 to TRBJ2-1, with TRBD1 matching over 7 bases. Germline CDR1 and CDR2: KGHSH and LQKENI. The J segment lost 5 bases and the V segment lost 4 bases, leaving 2 bases of the junction unmatched. This CDR3 comprises 13 residues. CDR3 region: CASSLGQHNEQFF. DNA for the CDR3: TGTGCCAGCTCACTGGGACAGCACAATGAGCAGTTCTTC.

A single count supports this clone. The V gene is TRBV27, the J gene TRBJ2-3, with D possibly being TRBD2 (6 bases). CDR1 MNHEY and CDR2 SMNVEV come from the germline V gene (reference sequence). This CDR3 is built from 15 residues. V dropped 4 bases and J dropped 2 bases, with 13 bases sitting between them. In DNA form, the CDR3 reads TGTGCCAGCAGTTGGGGGGAACCAAACACAGATACGCAGTATTTT. Protein product: CASSWGEPNTDTQYF.

The chain carries TRBV10-3 and TRBJ2-5; D is possibly TRBD1 or TRBD2 (5 bases each). Germline V gene sequence: CDR1 ENHRY, CDR2 SYGVKD. The CDR3 runs to 13 residues. V lost 6 bases and J 2 bases, leaving 10 bases between the germline ends. CDR3 bases: TGTGCCATCAGACGGGGCCTGCAAGAGACCCAGTACTTC. It translates to CAIRRGLQETQYF.